This TCR beta chain was recorded in a study of CD8+ T cells in alopecia areata. Overall study findings and caveats: Scalp clonality and expanded CD8+ clones among the top 100 showed significant decreases with tofacitinib.

Of note for this clone: What it recognizes is unknown.

Treatment described: oral pan-JAK inhibitor, 5-10 mg twice daily. Reverse transcribed after extraction, RNA yielded cDNA as the sequencing template. Measured with immunoSEQ multiplex PCR; TCRdb has only the in-frame clones, and not every one. The table shows about 140,000 clones, with roughly four fifths occurring only once. The CDR3 covers 14 residues. From germline, CDR1 is LGHNT and CDR2 FRNRAP. The germline V and J ends were trimmed by 4 bases and 5 bases, with 15 bases remaining between them. The receptor was derived from a human donor with alopecia areata. The chain carries TRBV12-5 and TRBJ2-7; TRBD1 might be the D (6 bases). The source was CD8+ T cells sorted from blood, collected at week 4, from a patient treated with tofacitinib. The CDR3 coding sequence is TGTGCTAGTGGTTCAACAGGGTTCAGCAACGAGCAGTACTTC. Translating it yields CASGSTGFSNEQYF.